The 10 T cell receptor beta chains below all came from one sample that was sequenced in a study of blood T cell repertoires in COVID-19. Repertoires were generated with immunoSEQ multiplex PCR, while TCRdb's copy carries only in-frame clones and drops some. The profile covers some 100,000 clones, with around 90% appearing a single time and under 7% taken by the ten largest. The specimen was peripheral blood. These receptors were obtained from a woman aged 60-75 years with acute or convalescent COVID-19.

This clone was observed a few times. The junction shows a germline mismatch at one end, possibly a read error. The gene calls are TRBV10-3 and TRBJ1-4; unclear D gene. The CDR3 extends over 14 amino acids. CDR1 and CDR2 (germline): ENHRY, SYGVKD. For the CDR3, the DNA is TGTGCCATCAGTGAGTCAACAGAGGAGGCCCTAAGGTCCTTT. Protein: CAISESTEEALRSF.

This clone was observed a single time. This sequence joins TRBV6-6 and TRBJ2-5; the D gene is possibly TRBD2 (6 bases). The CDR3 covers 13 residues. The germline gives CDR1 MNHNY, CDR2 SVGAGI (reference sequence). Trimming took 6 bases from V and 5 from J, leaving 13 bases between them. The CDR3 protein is CASRGGLKETQYF. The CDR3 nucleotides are TGTGCCAGCAGGGGGGGACTGAAGGAGACCCAGTACTTC.

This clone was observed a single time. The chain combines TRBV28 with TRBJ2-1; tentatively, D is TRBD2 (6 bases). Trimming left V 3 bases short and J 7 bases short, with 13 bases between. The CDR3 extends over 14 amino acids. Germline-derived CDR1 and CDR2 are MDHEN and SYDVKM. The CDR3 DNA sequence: TGTGCCAGCAGTTTCGTGGGACTGGGTAATGAGCAGTTCTTC. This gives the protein CASSFVGLGNEQFF.

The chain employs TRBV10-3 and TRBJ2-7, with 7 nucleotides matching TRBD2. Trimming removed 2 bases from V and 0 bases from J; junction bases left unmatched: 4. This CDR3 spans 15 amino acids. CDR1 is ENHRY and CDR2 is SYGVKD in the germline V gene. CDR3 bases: TGTGCCATCAGTGAGATGACTAGCAGCTCCTACGAGCAGTACTTC. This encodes CAISEMTSSSYEQYF.

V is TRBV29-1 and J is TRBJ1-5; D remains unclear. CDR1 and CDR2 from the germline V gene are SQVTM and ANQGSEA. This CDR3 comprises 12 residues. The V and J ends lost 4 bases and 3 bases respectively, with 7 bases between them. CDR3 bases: TGCAGCGTTGCACAGCCCAATCAGCCCCAGCATTTT. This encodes CSVAQPNQPQHF.

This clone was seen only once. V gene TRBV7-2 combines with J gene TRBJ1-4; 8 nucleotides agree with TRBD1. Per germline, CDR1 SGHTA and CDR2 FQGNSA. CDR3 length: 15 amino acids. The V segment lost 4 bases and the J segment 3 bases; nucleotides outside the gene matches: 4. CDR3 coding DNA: TGTGCCAGCAGCTCCAGGGGGCTCCCTAATGAAAAACTGTTTTTT. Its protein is CASSSRGLPNEKLFF.

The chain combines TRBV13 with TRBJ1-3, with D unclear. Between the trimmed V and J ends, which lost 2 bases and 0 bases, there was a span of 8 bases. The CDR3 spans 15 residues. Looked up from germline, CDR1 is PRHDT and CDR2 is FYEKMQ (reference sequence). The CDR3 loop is CASSLFGISGNTIYF. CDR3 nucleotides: TGTGCCAGCAGCTTATTTGGCATCTCTGGAAACACCATATATTTT.

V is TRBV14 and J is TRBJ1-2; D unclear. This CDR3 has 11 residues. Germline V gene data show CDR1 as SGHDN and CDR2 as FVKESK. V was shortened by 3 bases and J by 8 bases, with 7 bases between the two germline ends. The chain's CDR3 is CASSHGKGYTF. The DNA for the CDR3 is TGTGCCAGCAGCCACGGGAAAGGCTACACCTTC.

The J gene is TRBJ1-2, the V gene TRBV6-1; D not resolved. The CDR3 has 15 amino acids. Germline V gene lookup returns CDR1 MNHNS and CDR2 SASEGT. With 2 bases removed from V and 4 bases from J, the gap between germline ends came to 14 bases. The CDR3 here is CASSESRVAIYGYTF. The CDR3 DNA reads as TGTGCCAGCAGTGAATCCCGGGTAGCCATCTATGGCTACACCTTC.

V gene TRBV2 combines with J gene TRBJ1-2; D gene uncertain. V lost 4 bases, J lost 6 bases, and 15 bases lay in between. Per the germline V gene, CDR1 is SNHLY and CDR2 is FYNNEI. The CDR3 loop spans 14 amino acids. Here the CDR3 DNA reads TGTGCCAGCAGTGCCCGGATCTCGGGTCATGGCTACACCTTC. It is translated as CASSARISGHGYTF.